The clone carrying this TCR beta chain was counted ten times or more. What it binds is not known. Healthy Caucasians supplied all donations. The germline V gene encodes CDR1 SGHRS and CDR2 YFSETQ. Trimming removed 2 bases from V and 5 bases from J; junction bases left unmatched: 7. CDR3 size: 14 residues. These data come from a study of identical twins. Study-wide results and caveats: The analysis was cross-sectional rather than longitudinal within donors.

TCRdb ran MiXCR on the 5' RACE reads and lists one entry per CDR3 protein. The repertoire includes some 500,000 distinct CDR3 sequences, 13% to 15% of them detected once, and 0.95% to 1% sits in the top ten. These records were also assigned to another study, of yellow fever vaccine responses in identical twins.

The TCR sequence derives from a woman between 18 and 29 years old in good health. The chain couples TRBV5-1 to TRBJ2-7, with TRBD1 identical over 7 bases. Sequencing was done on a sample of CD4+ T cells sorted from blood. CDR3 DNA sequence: TGCGCCAGCAGCTTCCGACAGGGAGTCAACGAGCAGTACTTC. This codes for CASSFRQGVNEQYF. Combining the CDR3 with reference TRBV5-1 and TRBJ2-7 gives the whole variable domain KAGVTQTPRYLIKTRGQQVTLSCSPISGHRSVSWYQQTPGQGLQFLFEYFSETQRNKGNFPGRFSGRQFSNSRSEMNVSTLELGDSALYLCASSFRQGVNEQYFGPGTRLTVT.